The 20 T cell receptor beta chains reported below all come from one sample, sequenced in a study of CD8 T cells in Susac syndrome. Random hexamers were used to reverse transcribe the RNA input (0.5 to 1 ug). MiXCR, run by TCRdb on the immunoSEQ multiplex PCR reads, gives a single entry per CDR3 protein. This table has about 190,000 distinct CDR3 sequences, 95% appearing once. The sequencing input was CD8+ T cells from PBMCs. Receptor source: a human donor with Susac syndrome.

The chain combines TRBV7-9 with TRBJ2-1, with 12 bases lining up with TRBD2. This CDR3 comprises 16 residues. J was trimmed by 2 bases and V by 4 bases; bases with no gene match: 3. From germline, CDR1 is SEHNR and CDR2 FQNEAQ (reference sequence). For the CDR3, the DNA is TGTGCCAGCAGCTCCGGGACTAGCGGGCCCTACAATGAGCAGTTCTTC. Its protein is CASSSGTSGPYNEQFF.

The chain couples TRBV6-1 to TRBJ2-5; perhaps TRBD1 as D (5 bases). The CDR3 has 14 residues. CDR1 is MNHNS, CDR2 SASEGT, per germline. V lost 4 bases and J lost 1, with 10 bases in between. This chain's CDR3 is CASSVVDTQETQYF. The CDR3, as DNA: TGTGCCAGCAGTGTGGTGGACACCCAAGAGACCCAGTACTTC.

For the CDR3, the DNA is TGTGCCAGCAGCAACCTGGGGGACACCGGGGAGCTGTTTTTT. Amino acid sequence: CASSNLGDTGELFF. V gene TRBV12-3 or TRBV12-4 combines with J gene TRBJ2-2; D tentatively reads TRBD1 or TRBD2 (5 bases each). This CDR3 has 14 residues. Trimming took 6 bases from V and 3 from J, leaving 11 bases between them.

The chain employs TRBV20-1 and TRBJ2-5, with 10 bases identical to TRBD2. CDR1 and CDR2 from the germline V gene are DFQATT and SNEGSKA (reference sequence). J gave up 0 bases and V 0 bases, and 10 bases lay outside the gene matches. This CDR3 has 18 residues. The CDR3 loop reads CSAREGLAGVGYQETQYF. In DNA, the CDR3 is TGCAGTGCTAGAGAGGGGCTAGCGGGAGTTGGGTACCAAGAGACCCAGTACTTC.

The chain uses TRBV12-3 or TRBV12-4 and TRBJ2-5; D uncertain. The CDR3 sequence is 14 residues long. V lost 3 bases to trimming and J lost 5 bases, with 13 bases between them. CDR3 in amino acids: CASSFRSVGETQYF. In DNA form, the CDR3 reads TGTGCCAGCAGTTTTCGGTCAGTGGGGGAGACCCAGTACTTC.

The CDR3 spells CASSGTGGRHEQYF. DNA of the CDR3: TGTGCCAGCAGTGGGACAGGGGGCCGCCACGAGCAGTACTTC. The chain is built from TRBV6-6 and TRBJ2-7; 12 bases map to TRBD1. CDR1 MNHNY and CDR2 SVGAGI come from the germline V gene (reference sequence). The CDR3 has 14 amino acids. V was pared by 5 bases and J by 5 bases, with 4 bases of the junction left unmatched.

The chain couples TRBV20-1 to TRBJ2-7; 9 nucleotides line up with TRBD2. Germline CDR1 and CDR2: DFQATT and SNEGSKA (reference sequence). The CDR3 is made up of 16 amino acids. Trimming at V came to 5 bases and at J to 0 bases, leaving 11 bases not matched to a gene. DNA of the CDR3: TGCAGTGCTCTTCCGGCTAGCGGGGACCTCTCCTACGAGCAGTACTTC. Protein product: CSALPASGDLSYEQYF.

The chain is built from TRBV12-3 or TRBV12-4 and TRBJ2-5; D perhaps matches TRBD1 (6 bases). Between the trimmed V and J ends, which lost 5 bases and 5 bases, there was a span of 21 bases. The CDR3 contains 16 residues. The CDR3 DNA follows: TGTGCCAGCAGTATAACATACAGGGCTACAAGGGAGACCCAGTACTTC. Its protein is CASSITYRATRETQYF.

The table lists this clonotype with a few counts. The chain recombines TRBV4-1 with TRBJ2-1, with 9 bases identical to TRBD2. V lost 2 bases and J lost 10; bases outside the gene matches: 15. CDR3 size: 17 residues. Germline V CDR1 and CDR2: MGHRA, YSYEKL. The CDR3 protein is CASSQQDLIAGDREQFF. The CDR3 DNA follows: TGCGCCAGCAGCCAACAAGATCTGATAGCGGGAGATCGCGAGCAGTTCTTC.

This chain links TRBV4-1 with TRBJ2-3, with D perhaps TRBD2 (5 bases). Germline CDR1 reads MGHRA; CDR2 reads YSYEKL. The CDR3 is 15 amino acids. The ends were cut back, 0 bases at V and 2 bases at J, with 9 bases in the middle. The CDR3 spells CASSQEEDSTDTQYF. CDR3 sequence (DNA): TGCGCCAGCAGCCAAGAAGAGGACTCCACAGATACGCAGTATTTT.

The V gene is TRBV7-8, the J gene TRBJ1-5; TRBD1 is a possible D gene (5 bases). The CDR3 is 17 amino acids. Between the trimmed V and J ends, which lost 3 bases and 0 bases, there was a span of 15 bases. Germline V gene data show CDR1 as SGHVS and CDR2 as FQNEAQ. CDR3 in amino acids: CASSLGGFGGSNQPQHF. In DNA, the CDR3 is TGTGCCAGCAGCTTGGGGGGGTTCGGGGGTAGCAATCAGCCCCAGCATTTT.

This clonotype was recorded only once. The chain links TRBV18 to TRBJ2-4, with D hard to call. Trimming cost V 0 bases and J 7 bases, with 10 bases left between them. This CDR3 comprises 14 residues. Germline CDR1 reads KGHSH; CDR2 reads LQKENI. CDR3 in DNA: TGTGCCAGCTCACCACCGCGGATGGGTAACATTCAGTACTTC. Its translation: CASSPPRMGNIQYF.

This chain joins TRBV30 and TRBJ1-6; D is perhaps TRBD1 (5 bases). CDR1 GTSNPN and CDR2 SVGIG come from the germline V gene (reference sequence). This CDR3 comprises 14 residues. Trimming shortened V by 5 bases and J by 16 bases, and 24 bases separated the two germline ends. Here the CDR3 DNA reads TGTGCCTGGGCCGCATTTACGACAGTGATTGAGCTCCACTTT. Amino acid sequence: CAWAAFTTVIELHF.

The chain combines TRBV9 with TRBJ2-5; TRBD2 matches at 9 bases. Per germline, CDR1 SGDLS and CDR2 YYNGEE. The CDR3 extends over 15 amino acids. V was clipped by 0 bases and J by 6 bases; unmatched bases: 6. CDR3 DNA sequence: TGTGCCAGCAGCGTAGGGGGTAGCGGGGGAAAGACCCAGTACTTC. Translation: CASSVGGSGGKTQYF. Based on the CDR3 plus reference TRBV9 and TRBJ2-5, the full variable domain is DSGVTQTPKHLITATGQRVTLRCSPRSGDLSVYWYQQSLDQGLQFLIQYYNGEERAKGNILERFSAQQFPDLHSELNLSSLELGDSALYFCASSVGGSGGKTQYFGPGTRLLVL.

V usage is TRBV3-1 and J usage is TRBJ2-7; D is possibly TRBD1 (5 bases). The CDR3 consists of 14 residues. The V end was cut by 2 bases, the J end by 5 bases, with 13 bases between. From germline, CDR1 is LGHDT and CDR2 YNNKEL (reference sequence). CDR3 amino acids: CASSQFSTANEQYF. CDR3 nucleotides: TGTGCCAGCAGCCAATTTTCGACAGCCAACGAGCAGTACTTC.

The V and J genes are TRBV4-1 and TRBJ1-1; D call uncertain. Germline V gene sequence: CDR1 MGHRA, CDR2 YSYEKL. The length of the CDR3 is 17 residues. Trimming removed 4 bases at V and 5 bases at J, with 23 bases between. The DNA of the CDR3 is TGCGCCAGCAGCCCCGTGATTTCCGGGATAATGGTGACTGAAGCTTTCTTT. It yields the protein CASSPVISGIMVTEAFF.

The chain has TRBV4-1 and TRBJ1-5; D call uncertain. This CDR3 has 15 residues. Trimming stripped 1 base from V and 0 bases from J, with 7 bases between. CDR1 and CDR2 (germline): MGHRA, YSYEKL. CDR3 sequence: CASSQVTVSNQPQHF. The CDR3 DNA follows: TGCGCCAGCAGCCAAGTAACTGTTAGCAATCAGCCCCAGCATTTT.

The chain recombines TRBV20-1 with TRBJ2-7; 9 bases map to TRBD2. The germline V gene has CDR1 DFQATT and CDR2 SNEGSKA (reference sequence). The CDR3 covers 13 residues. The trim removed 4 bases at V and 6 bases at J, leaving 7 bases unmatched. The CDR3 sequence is CSAIAGEVSEQYF. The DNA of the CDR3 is TGCAGTGCTATAGCGGGAGAAGTGTCCGAGCAGTACTTC.

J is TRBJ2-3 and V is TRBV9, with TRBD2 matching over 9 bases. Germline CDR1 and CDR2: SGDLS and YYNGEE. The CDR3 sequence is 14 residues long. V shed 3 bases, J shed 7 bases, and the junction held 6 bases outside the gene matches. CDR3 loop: CASSGGREGNTQYF. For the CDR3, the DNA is TGTGCCAGCAGCGGCGGGCGGGAGGGCAATACGCAGTATTTT. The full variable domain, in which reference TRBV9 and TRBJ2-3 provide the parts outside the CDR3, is DSGVTQTPKHLITATGQRVTLRCSPRSGDLSVYWYQQSLDQGLQFLIQYYNGEERAKGNILERFSAQQFPDLHSELNLSSLELGDSALYFCASSGGREGNTQYFGPGTRLTVL.

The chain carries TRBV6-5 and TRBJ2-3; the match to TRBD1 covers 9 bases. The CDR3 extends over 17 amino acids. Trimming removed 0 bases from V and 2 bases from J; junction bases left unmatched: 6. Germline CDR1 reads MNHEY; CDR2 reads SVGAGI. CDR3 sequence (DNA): TGTGCCAGCAGTTACTCGATCGGACAGGGGCACACAGATACGCAGTATTTT. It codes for CASSYSIGQGHTDTQYF.